These 17 T cell receptor beta chains came from one sample sequenced in a study of cytomegalovirus exposure and HLA in healthy donors (dated by TCRdb to 2016 to 2017). The library was prepared using the immunoSEQ multiplex PCR assay. For the multiplex PCR, a mixture combining 60 forward primers for TCR Vbeta segments and 13 reverse primers for TCR Jbeta segments was used. TCRdb took over this immuneACCESS table, retaining in-frame rearrangements with V and J assigned. Such tables are incomplete; in checked studies, under half of the missing clones stem from an unresolved V gene, and the remainder is unexplained. Within this sample are around 210,000 clones, with 82% of them counted one time only. 2.7% of the sample is taken by the ten largest. Sequencing input: PBMCs. Receptor source: a woman in her thirties or forties in good health and CMV-seronegative.

A single count supports this clone. The chain combines TRBV5-6 with TRBJ2-7; 12 nucleotides agree with TRBD2. Germline values: CDR1 SGHDT, CDR2 YYEEEE. The ends lost 1 base at V and 0 bases at J; junction bases unmatched: 5. This CDR3 region has 17 residues. The CDR3 sequence: CASSLLASGRASYEQYF. CDR3 DNA: TGTGCCAGCAGCTTGCTGGCTAGCGGGAGGGCCTCCTACGAGCAGTACTTC. Drawing the rest from reference TRBV5-6 and TRBJ2-7, the complete variable domain is DAGVTQSPTHLIKTRGQQVTLRCSPKSGHDTVSWYQQALGQGPQFIFQYYEEEERQRGNFPDRFSGHQFPNYSSELNVNALLLGDSALYLCASSLLASGRASYEQYFGPGTRLTVT.

The chain joins TRBV9 to TRBJ2-3, with TRBD1 matching over 11 bases. Unmatched junction bases numbered 8, after V lost 4 bases and J lost 1 base. The CDR3 loop spans 17 amino acids. Germline V gene data show CDR1 as SGDLS and CDR2 as YYNGEE. CDR3 DNA sequence: TGTGCCAGCAGCCTCGGACAGGGGGCTTTAGGCACAGATACGCAGTATTTT. This encodes CASSLGQGALGTDTQYF.

This chain links TRBV6-4 with TRBJ2-7; 11 bases agree with TRBD1. This CDR3 has 18 residues. V gave up 0 bases and J gave up 2 bases; unmatched junction bases: 9. Germline-derived CDR1 and CDR2 are MRHNA and SNTAGT. In DNA form, the CDR3 reads TGTGCCAGCAGTGACTCAAGAACCCAGGGACAGGGGGCCTACGAGCAGTACTTC. It codes for CASSDSRTQGQGAYEQYF.

The chain employs TRBV28 and TRBJ2-7; D perhaps matches TRBD2 (6 bases). V dropped 7 bases and J dropped 2 bases, with 15 bases sitting between them. The CDR3 spans 14 residues. Germline V gene sequence: CDR1 MDHEN, CDR2 SYDVKM. CDR3 amino acids: CASTFWRGPYEQYF. The CDR3 nucleotides are TGTGCCAGCACCTTTTGGCGGGGACCCTACGAGCAGTACTTC.

The chain links TRBV10-1 to TRBJ2-1; 8 bases are a match to TRBD2. Trimming at V came to 2 bases and at J to 7 bases, leaving 13 bases not matched to a gene. This CDR3 is 17 amino acids long. Germline V gene data show CDR1 as WNHNN and CDR2 as SYGVQD (reference sequence). This chain's CDR3 is CASSEAGGGGRRNEQFF. In nucleotides, the CDR3 is TGCGCCAGCAGTGAGGCGGGCGGGGGCGGGAGGCGAAATGAGCAGTTCTTC.

In its sample, this clone was seen once. The CDR3: CASSLTGALEAFF. For the CDR3, the DNA is TGTGCCAGCAGCCTGACAGGGGCCCTCGAAGCTTTCTTT. The chain uses TRBV5-4 and TRBJ1-1, with 8 positions matching TRBD1. This CDR3 is built from 13 residues. Unmatched junction bases numbered 7, after V lost 4 bases and J lost 8 bases. Germline V CDR1 and CDR2: SGHNT, YYREEE (reference sequence). The full variable domain, in which reference TRBV5-4 and TRBJ1-1 provide the parts outside the CDR3, is ETGVTQSPTHLIKTRGQQVTLRCSSQSGHNTVSWYQQALGQGPQFIFQYYREEENGRGNFPPRFSGLQFPNYSSELNVNALELDDSALYLCASSLTGALEAFFGQGTRLTVV.

V gene TRBV19 combines with J gene TRBJ2-3; no definite D call. The CDR3 contains 14 residues. Germline assignment: CDR1 LNHDA and CDR2 SQIVND (reference sequence). With 2 bases removed from V and 1 base from J, the gap between germline ends came to 7 bases. Written as DNA, the CDR3 is TGTGCCAGTAGTATAACCCAGGGCACAGATACGCAGTATTTT. Protein sequence: CASSITQGTDTQYF. Full variable domain (missing parts from reference TRBV19 and TRBJ2-3): DGGITQSPKYLFRKEGQNVTLSCEQNLNHDAMYWYRQDPGQGLRLIYYSQIVNDFQKGDIAEGYSVSREKKESFPLTVTSAQKNPTAFYLCASSITQGTDTQYFGPGTRLTVL.

This chain links TRBV4-2 with TRBJ2-5, with TRBD2 matching over 12 bases. Germline V CDR1 and CDR2: LGHNA, YNFKEQ. CDR3 size: 16 residues. J gave up 2 bases and V 4 bases, and 5 bases lay outside the gene matches. The CDR3: CASSPGTSGHQETQYF. The CDR3, as DNA: TGTGCCAGCAGCCCGGGGACTAGCGGGCATCAAGAGACCCAGTACTTC.

This chain connects TRBV7-8 to TRBJ1-5; D might be TRBD1 (5 bases). V dropped 3 bases and J dropped 7 bases, with 10 bases sitting between them. The germline V gene encodes CDR1 SGHVS and CDR2 FQNEAQ. This CDR3 region has 13 residues. In DNA, the CDR3 is TGTGCCAGCAGCTTGGACGGGGGACAGCCCCAGCATTTT. Translation: CASSLDGGQPQHF.

As DNA, the CDR3 is TGTGCCAGCAGTGGCGGACAGCCTAATCAGCCCCAGCATTTT. It encodes CASSGGQPNQPQHF. J is TRBJ1-5 and V is TRBV2, with D perhaps TRBD1 (6 bases). This CDR3 contains 14 residues. The germline V gene has CDR1 SNHLY and CDR2 FYNNEI. Trimming removed 4 bases from V and 4 bases from J, with 11 bases in between.

The V and J genes are TRBV2 and TRBJ1-5, with a possible D match to TRBD1 (6 bases). Germline CDR1 and CDR2: SNHLY and FYNNEI. The CDR3 extends over 17 amino acids. The ends were cut back, 1 base at V and 4 bases at J, with 17 bases in the middle. The chain's CDR3 is CASSEVRRGIGNQPQHF. Here the CDR3 DNA reads TGTGCCAGCAGTGAAGTTCGCAGGGGAATAGGAAATCAGCCCCAGCATTTT. Complete variable domain (other parts from reference TRBV2 and TRBJ1-5): EPEVTQTPSHQVTQMGQEVILRCVPISNHLYFYWYRQILGQKVEFLVSFYNNEISEKSEIFDDQFSVERPDGSNFTLKIRSTKLEDSAMYFCASSEVRRGIGNQPQHFGDGTRLSIL.

The chain uses TRBV2 and TRBJ1-5; TRBD1 matches 7 bases. The trim removed 5 bases at V and 3 bases at J, leaving 4 bases unmatched. The CDR3 runs 14 residues. Per the germline V gene, CDR1 is SNHLY and CDR2 is FYNNEI. The CDR3 sequence is CASSLQGNNQPQHF. CDR3 DNA sequence: TGTGCCAGCAGTTTACAGGGGAACAATCAGCCCCAGCATTTT.

The chain has TRBV5-6 and TRBJ1-1; D is unclear. V lost 0 bases and J lost 6, with 9 bases in between. CDR3 length equals 13 residues. CDR1 is SGHDT, CDR2 YYEEEE, per germline. This CDR3 reads CASSLAGPSEAFF. The CDR3 DNA sequence: TGTGCCAGCAGCTTGGCAGGTCCGTCTGAAGCTTTCTTT.

This clone has more than one count but fewer than ten. This chain links TRBV6-5 with TRBJ1-1; D gene uncertain. Trimming took 0 bases from V and 4 from J, leaving 12 bases between them. CDR3 length: 15 residues. Germline lookup yields CDR1 MNHEY and CDR2 SVGAGI. CDR3 residues: CASSYSYAASTEAFF. CDR3 coding DNA: TGTGCCAGCAGTTACTCGTACGCGGCAAGCACTGAAGCTTTCTTT.

This clone was counted a single time. CDR3 DNA: TGTGCCAGCTCACCAGCTAAGGGGAATACCGGGGAGCTGTTTTTT. It encodes CASSPAKGNTGELFF. The chain is built from TRBV18 and TRBJ2-2; D perhaps matches TRBD1 (5 bases). The germline gives CDR1 KGHSH, CDR2 LQKENI. This CDR3 contains 15 residues. Deletions cut 2 bases from V and 5 bases from J, with 12 bases between.

This chain connects TRBV7-3 to TRBJ2-3; TRBD1 might be the D (5 bases). Deletions cut 3 bases from V and 3 bases from J, with 16 bases between. The CDR3 contains 16 residues. Looked up from germline, CDR1 is SGHTA and CDR2 is FQGTGA. This chain's CDR3 is CASSLGLDRATDTQYF. As DNA, the CDR3 is TGTGCCAGCAGCTTGGGGCTAGACAGAGCAACAGATACGCAGTATTTT. The full variable domain, with the rest looked up from reference TRBV7-3 and TRBJ2-3, is GAGVSQTPSNKVTEKGKYVELRCDPISGHTALYWYRQSLGQGPEFLIYFQGTGAADDSGLPNDRFFAVRPEGSVSTLKIQRTERGDSAVYLCASSLGLDRATDTQYFGPGTRLTVL.

This chain links TRBV5-3 with TRBJ2-3; D is perhaps TRBD2 (7 bases). TRBV5-3 is marked as an open reading frame, function uncertain. CDR3 length: 18 amino acids. V dropped 2 bases and J dropped 4 bases, with 23 bases sitting between them. The DNA for the CDR3 is TGTGCCAGAAGCTTCCTTGGTATGGGGGCGGGAGAGCCAGATACGCAGTATTTT. Translated: CARSFLGMGAGEPDTQYF.